The 10 T cell receptor beta chains below were found in one sample sequenced in a study of cytotoxic CD8 clonotypes in ibrutinib-treated CLL. Method: immunoSEQ multiplex PCR; TCRdb's copy keeps in-frame clones and lacks some. The sample carries 250,000 to 350,000 clones, around 77% recorded once. The sample was PBMCs, taken at disease progression, from a patient treated with ibrutinib. Receptors were obtained from a human donor with chronic lymphocytic leukemia.

The chain combines TRBV9 with TRBJ2-5; D possibly corresponds to TRBD2 (6 bases). This CDR3 comprises 14 residues. Trimming removed 4 bases from V and 7 bases from J, with 17 bases in between. Germline CDR1 SGDLS, CDR2 YYNGEE. CDR3 nucleotides: TGTGCCAGCAGCCCTTTCGGGGGAGCGGGGACCCAGTACTTC. Its protein product is CASSPFGGAGTQYF.

This rearrangement joins TRBV9 to TRBJ2-5; 8 nucleotides match TRBD1. V shed 4 bases, J shed 5 bases, and the junction held 7 bases outside the gene matches. Germline V lookup: CDR1 SGDLS, CDR2 YYNGEE. The CDR3 has 14 amino acids. The DNA of the CDR3 is TGTGCCAGCAGCCCCACGACAGGGGATGAGACCCAGTACTTC. It is translated as CASSPTTGDETQYF.

J is TRBJ2-7 and V is TRBV5-1, with 8 nucleotides matching TRBD2. Germline loops: CDR1 SGHRS, CDR2 YFSETQ. CDR3 length equals 13 residues. Trimming at V came to 4 bases and at J to 4 bases, leaving 4 bases not matched to a gene. CDR3 in amino acids: CASSGLADYEQYF. DNA of the CDR3: TGCGCCAGCAGCGGACTAGCAGATTACGAGCAGTACTTC. The full variable domain, in which reference TRBV5-1 and TRBJ2-7 provide the parts outside the CDR3, is KAGVTQTPRYLIKTRGQQVTLSCSPISGHRSVSWYQQTPGQGLQFLFEYFSETQRNKGNFPGRFSGRQFSNSRSEMNVSTLELGDSALYLCASSGLADYEQYFGPGTRLTVT.

This chain links TRBV29-1 with TRBJ1-2; D call uncertain. Trimming pared 3 bases from V and 0 bases from J, leaving 14 bases between. The length of the CDR3 is 15 residues. Germline V gene lookup returns CDR1 SQVTM and CDR2 ANQGSEA. DNA for the CDR3: TGCAGCGTTGATAACCCAGATTATACTAACTATGGCTACACCTTC. Amino acids: CSVDNPDYTNYGYTF.

V is TRBV6-5 and J is TRBJ1-5, with TRBD1 matching over 11 bases. The V gene's germline CDR1 is MNHEY and CDR2 SVGAGI. The CDR3 consists of 14 residues. V shed 5 bases, J shed 6 bases, and the junction held 3 bases outside the gene matches. This chain's CDR3 is CASSPGTGGQPQHF. The DNA of the CDR3 is TGTGCCAGCAGTCCAGGGACAGGGGGTCAGCCCCAGCATTTT.

This clone was observed a few times. The genes are TRBV6-7 and TRBJ2-7; D remains ambiguous. TRBV6-7 falls under the ORF class, with uncertain function. The CDR3 sequence is 14 residues long. V was shortened by 2 bases and J by 0 bases, with 8 bases between the two germline ends. DNA of the CDR3: TGTGCCAGCAGTTACCGGGCCTTCTCCTACGAGCAGTACTTC. Its translation is CASSYRAFSYEQYF.

The chain joins TRBV27 to TRBJ1-5; D not certain. Trimming shortened V by 5 bases and J by 2 bases, and 10 bases separated the two germline ends. The CDR3 is made up of 14 amino acids. The germline V gene has CDR1 MNHEY and CDR2 SMNVEV (reference sequence). CDR3 in DNA: TGTGCCAGCAGTCCGAGGTGGGGCAATCAGCCCCAGCATTTT. Amino acids: CASSPRWGNQPQHF.

The chain recombines TRBV2 with TRBJ2-3; a possible D gene is TRBD1 (5 bases). The V end was cut by 8 bases, the J end by 0 bases, with 6 bases between. This CDR3 has 12 amino acids. The germline gives CDR1 SNHLY, CDR2 FYNNEI. The CDR3 coding sequence is TGTGCCAGCGCAGGGAGCACAGATACGCAGTATTTT. Residues: CASAGSTDTQYF.

This chain uses TRBV6-5 with TRBJ2-7; TRBD1 matches 9 bases. CDR1 is MNHEY and CDR2 is SVGAGI in the germline V gene. V lost 0 bases, J lost 7 bases, and 10 bases stayed unmatched. This CDR3 comprises 16 residues. The CDR3 coding sequence is TGTGCCAGCAGTTACTCCTTCCCGACAGGGGGGAGGGAGCAGTACTTC. Protein: CASSYSFPTGGREQYF.

This CDR3 is CASSRFGGGPSETQYF. CDR3 sequence (DNA): TGTGCCAGCTCCCGATTCGGGGGGGGGCCGTCAGAGACCCAGTACTTC. V and J are TRBV27 and TRBJ2-5, with TRBD2 identical over 8 bases. V lost 8 bases and J lost 4; bases outside the gene matches: 15. Per germline, CDR1 MNHEY and CDR2 SMNVEV (reference sequence). The CDR3 length is 16 residues.